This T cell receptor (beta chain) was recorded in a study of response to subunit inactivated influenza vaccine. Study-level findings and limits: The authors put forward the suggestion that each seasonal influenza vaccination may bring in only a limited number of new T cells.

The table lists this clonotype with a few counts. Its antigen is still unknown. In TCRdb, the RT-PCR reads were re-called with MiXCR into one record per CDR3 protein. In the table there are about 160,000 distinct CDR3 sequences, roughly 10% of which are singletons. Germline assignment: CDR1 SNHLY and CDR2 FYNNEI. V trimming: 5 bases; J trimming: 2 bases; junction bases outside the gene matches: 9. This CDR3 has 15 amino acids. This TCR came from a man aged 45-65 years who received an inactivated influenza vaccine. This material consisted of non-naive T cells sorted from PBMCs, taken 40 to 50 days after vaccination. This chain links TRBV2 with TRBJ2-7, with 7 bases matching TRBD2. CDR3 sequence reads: CASSTTGTTAYEQYF. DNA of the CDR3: TGTGCCAGCAGTACAACCGGGACTACCGCCTACGAGCAGTACTTC.